This TCR beta chain was identified during a study of molecular identifiers for immune sequencing clone quantification. Germline CDR1 is LNHDA and CDR2 is SQIVND (reference sequence). Trimming at V came to 1 base and at J to 5 bases, leaving 4 bases not matched to a gene. This CDR3 spans 15 amino acids. This clonotype was detected ten times or more. From around 20,000 to 1,000,000 sorted cells, naive CD8 libraries were generated with 10%, 30% or 50% RNA. Each CDR3 protein gets one entry after TCRdb re-called the PCR reads with MiXCR. The data contain about 640,000 distinct CDR3 sequences, just under 20% of them singletons.

This receptor was taken from a human donor in good health. Some libraries in this study had Jurkat cell RNA spiked in. V usage is TRBV19 and J usage is TRBJ2-7; 11 positions agree with TRBD1. Specimen: naive CD8+ T cells from blood, with Jurkat cell RNA spiked in. Indicated subset: FACS-sorted CD8+CD4-CCR7+CD45RA+ naive T cells. CDR3 protein: CASSIVGQGADEQYF. Written as DNA, the CDR3 is TGTGCCAGTAGTATAGTAGGACAGGGGGCGGACGAGCAGTACTTC.